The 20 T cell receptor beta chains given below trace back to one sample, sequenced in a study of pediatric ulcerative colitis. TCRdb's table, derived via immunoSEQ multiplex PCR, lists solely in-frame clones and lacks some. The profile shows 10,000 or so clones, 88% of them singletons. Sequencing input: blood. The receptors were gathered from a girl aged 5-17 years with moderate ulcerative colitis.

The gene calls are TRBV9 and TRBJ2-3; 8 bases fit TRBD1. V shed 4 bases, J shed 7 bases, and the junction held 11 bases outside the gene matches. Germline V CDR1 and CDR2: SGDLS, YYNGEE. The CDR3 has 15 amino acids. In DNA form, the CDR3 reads TGTGCCAGCAGCCCAGACAGGACAGGGCTGAATACGCAGTATTTT. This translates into CASSPDRTGLNTQYF. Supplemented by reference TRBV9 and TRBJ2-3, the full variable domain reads DSGVTQTPKHLITATGQRVTLRCSPRSGDLSVYWYQQSLDQGLQFLIQYYNGEERAKGNILERFSAQQFPDLHSELNLSSLELGDSALYFCASSPDRTGLNTQYFGPGTRLTVL.

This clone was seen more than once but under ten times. The DNA for the CDR3 is TGTGCCAGCAGTTTGTACAGGGACACTGAAGCTTTCTTT. It codes for CASSLYRDTEAFF. This chain links TRBV27 with TRBJ1-1; possible D gene TRBD1, 6 bases. Germline V lookup: CDR1 MNHEY, CDR2 SMNVEV (reference sequence). V shed 3 bases and J shed 3 bases, with 8 bases lying between them. CDR3 size: 13 residues.

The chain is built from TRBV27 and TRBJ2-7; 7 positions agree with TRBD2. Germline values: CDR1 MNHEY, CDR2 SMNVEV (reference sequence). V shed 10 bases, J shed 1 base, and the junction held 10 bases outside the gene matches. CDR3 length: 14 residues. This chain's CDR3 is CATQPGGGSYEQYF. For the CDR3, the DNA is TGTGCCACCCAACCCGGGGGAGGGTCCTACGAGCAGTACTTC.

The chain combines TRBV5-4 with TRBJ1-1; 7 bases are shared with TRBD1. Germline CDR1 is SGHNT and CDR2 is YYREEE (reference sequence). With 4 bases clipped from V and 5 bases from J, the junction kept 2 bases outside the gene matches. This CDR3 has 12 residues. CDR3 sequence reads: CASSLTGTEAFF. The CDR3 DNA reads TGTGCCAGCAGCCTGACAGGGACTGAAGCTTTCTTT.

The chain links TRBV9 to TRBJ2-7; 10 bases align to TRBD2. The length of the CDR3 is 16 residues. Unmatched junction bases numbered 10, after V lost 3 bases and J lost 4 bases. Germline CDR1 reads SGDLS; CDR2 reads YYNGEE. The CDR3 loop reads CASSAGAGGSTYEQYF. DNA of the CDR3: TGTGCCAGCAGCGCGGGAGCGGGAGGGTCGACGTACGAGCAGTACTTC.

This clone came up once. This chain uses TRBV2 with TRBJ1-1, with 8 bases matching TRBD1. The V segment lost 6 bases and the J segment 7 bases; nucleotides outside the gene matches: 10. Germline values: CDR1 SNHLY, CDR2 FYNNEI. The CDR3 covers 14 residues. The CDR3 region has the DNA TGTGCCAGCAGGGTCCAGGGGGCCGGGGATGAAGCTTTCTTT. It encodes CASRVQGAGDEAFF.

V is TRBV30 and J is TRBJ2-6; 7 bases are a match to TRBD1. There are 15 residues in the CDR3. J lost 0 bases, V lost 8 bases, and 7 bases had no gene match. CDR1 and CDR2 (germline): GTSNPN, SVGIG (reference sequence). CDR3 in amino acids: CASGQVNSGANVLTF. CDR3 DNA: TGTGCCAGCGGACAGGTGAACTCTGGGGCCAACGTCCTGACTTTC.

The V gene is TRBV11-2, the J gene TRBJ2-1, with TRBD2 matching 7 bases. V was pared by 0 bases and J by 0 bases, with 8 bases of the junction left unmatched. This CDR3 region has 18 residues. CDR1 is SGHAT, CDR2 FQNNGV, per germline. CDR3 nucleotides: TGTGCCAGCAGCTTAGATACCTTCGGGGGGATCTCCTACAATGAGCAGTTCTTC. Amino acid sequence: CASSLDTFGGISYNEQFF.

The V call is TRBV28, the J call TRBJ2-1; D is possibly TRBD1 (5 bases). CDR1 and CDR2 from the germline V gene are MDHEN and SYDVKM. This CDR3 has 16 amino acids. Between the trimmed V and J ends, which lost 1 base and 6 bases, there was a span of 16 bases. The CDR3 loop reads CASSLLGFTGGNEQFF. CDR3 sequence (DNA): TGTGCCAGCAGTTTATTAGGCTTCACAGGCGGCAATGAGCAGTTCTTC.

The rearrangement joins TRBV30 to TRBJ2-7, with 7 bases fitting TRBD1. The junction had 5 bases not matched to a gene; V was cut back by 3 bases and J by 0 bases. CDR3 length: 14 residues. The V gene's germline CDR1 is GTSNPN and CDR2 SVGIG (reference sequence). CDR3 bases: TGTGCCTGGAGACCGACAGGGCACTCCTACGAGCAGTACTTC. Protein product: CAWRPTGHSYEQYF.

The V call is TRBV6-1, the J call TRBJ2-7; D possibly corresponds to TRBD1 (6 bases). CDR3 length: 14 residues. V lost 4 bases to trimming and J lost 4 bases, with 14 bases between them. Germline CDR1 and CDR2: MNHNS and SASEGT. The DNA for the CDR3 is TGTGCCAGCAGTGCTAGGGGACACCCATACGAGCAGTACTTC. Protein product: CASSARGHPYEQYF.

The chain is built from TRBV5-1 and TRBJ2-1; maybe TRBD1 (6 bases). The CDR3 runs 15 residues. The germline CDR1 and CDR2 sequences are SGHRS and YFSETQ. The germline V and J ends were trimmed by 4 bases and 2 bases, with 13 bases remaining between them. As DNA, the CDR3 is TGCGCCAGCAGCGGGACACTTCCCCCCTACAATGAGCAGTTCTTC. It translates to CASSGTLPPYNEQFF.

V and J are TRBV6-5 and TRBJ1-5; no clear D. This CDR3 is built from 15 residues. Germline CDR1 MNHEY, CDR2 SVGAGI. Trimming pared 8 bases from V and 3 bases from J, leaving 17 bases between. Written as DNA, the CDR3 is TGTGCCAGCCAGAAGCGCCTTGGGATCAATCAGCCCCAGCATTTT. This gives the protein CASQKRLGINQPQHF.

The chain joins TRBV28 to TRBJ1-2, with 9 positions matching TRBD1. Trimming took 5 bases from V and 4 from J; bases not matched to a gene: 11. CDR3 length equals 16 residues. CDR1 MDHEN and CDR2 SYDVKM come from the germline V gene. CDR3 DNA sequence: TGTGCCAGCAGTCCCCACACGGGACAGGGCGTCTATGGCTACACCTTC. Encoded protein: CASSPHTGQGVYGYTF.

The CDR3 sequence: CASSFRQGETQYF. CDR3 nucleotide sequence: TGTGCCAGCAGCTTCCGACAGGGTGAGACCCAGTACTTC. The chain links TRBV7-3 to TRBJ2-5; 7 bases line up with TRBD1. Per germline, CDR1 SGHTA and CDR2 FQGTGA. V lost 3 bases to trimming and J lost 5 bases; unmatched junction nucleotides: 3. The CDR3 consists of 13 residues.

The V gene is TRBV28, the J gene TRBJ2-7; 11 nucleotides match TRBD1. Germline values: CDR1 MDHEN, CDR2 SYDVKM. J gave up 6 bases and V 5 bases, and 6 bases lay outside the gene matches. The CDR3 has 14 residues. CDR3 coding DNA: TGTGCCAGCAGTCTCCGGGACAGGGGGGTCGAGCAGTACTTC. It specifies CASSLRDRGVEQYF.

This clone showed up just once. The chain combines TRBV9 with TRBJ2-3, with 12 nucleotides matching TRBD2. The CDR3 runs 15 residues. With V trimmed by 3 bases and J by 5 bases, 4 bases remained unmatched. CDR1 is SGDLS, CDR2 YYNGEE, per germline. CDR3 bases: TGTGCCAGCAGCGGTCGACTAGCGGGAGAAGATACGCAGTATTTT. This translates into CASSGRLAGEDTQYF.

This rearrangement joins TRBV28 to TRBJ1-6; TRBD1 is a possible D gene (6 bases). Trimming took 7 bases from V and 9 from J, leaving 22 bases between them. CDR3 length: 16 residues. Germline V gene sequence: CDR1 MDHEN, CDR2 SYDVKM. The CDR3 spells CASTPGGGDFSSPLHF. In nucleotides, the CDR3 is TGTGCCAGCACCCCGGGCGGGGGCGATTTTTCTTCACCCCTCCACTTT.

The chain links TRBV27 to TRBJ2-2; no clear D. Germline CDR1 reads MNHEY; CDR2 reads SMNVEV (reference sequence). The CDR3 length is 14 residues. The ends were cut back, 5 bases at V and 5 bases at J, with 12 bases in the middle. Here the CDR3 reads CASSARARTGELFF. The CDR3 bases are TGTGCCAGCAGTGCTCGGGCAAGGACCGGGGAGCTGTTTTTT.

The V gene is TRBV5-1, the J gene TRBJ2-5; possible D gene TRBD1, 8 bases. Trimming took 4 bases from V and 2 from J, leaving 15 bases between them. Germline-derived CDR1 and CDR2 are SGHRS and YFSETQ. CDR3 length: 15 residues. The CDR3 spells CASSKDRDYQETQYF. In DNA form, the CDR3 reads TGCGCCAGCAGCAAGGACAGGGACTATCAAGAGACCCAGTACTTC.